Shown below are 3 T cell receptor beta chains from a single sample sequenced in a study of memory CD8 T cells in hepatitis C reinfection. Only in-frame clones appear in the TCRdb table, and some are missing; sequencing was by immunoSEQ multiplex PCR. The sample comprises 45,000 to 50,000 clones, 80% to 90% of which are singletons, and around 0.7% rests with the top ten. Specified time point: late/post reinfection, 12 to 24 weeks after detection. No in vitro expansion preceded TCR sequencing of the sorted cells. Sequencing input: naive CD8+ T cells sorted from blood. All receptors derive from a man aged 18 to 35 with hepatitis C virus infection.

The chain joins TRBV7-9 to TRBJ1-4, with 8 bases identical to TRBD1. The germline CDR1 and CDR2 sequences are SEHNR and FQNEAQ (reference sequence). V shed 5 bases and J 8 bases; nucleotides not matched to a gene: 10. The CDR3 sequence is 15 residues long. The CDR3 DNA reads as TGTGCCAGCAGCCTCTGGACAGGGATAGAGGAAAAACTGTTTTTT. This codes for CASSLWTGIEEKLFF. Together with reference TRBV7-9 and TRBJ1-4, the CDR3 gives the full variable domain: DTGVSQNPRHKITKRGQNVTFRCDPISEHNRLYWYRQTLGQGPEFLTYFQNEAQLEKSRLLSDRFSAERPKGSFSTLEIQRTEQGDSAMYLCASSLWTGIEEKLFFGSGTQLSVL.

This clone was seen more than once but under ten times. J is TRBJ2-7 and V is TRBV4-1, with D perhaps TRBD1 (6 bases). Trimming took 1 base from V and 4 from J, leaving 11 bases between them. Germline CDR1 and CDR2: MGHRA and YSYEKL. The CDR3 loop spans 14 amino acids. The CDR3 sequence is CASSQGRGGYEQYF. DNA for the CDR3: TGCGCCAGCAGCCAAGGACGAGGGGGATACGAGCAGTACTTC.

In nucleotides, the CDR3 is TGTGCCAGCAGCTTTGAGGGCGGCGAGCAGTACTTC. Translating gives CASSFEGGEQYF. The chain combines TRBV7-9 with TRBJ2-7; TRBD2 is a possible D gene (5 bases). This CDR3 comprises 12 residues. The germline gives CDR1 SEHNR, CDR2 FQNEAQ (reference sequence). Trimming shortened V by 3 bases and J by 6 bases, and 9 bases separated the two germline ends. Based on the CDR3 plus reference TRBV7-9 and TRBJ2-7, the full variable domain is DTGVSQNPRHKITKRGQNVTFRCDPISEHNRLYWYRQTLGQGPEFLTYFQNEAQLEKSRLLSDRFSAERPKGSFSTLEIQRTEQGDSAMYLCASSFEGGEQYFGPGTRLTVT.